Detailed here is one T cell receptor (beta chain). Germline V gene lookup returns CDR1 SGHAT and CDR2 FQNNGV. The V end was cut by 0 bases, the J end by 3 bases, with 1 base between. The CDR3 is 12 residues long. Primers targeting TRAV and TRBV primed first-strand cDNA, covering alpha and beta chains. TCRs underwent approximately 20 PCR cycles of amplification with a constant-region primer and V-primer adapter. TCRdb called the reads again in MiXCR, with one record for every CDR3 protein. The top ten hold roughly 4% of the sample, which has more than 12,000 distinct CDR3 sequences, 40% to 60% seen once. This record belongs to a study of low-dose radiotherapy and immunotherapy resistance in tumors. Study at large: One day prior to radiation and immunotherapy, intravenous cyclophosphamide at 200 mg/m2 was given, repeated every two weeks.

The origin of this receptor is a human donor with advanced metastatic prostate, ovarian, gallbladder or colorectal cancer (not recorded which). This table probably holds off-target reads from a library built for another chain. This chain joins TRBV11-2 and TRBJ2-3; no firm D call. CDR3 protein: CASSLETDTQYF. CDR3 in DNA: TGTGCCAGCAGCTTAGAGACAGATACGCAGTATTTT.